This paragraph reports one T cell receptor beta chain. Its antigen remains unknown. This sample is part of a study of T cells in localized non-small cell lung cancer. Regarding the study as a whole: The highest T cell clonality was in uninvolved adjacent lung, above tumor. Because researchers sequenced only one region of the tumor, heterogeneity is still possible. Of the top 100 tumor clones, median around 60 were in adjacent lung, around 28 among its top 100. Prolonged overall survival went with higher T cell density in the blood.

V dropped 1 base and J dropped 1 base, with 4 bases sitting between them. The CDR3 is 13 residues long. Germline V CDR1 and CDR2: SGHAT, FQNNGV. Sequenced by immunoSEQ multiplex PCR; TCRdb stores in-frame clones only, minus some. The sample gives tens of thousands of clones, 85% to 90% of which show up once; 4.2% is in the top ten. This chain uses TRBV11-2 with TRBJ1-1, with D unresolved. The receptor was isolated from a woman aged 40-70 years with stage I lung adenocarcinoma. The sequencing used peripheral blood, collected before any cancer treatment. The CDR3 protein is CASSLGQNTEAFF. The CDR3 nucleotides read TGTGCCAGCAGCTTAGGACAGAACACTGAAGCTTTCTTT.